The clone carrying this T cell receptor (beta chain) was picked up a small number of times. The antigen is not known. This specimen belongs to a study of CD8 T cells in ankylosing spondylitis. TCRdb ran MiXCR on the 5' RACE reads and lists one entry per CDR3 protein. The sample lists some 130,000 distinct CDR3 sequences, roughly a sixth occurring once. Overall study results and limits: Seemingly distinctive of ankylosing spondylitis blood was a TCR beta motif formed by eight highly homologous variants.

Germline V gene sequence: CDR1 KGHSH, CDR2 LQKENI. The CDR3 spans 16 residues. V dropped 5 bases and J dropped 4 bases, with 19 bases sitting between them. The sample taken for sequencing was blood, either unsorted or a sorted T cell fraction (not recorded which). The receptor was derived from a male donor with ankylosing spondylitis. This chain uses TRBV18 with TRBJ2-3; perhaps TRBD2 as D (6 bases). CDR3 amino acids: CASSEPGLPIADTQYF. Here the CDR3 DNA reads TGTGCCAGCTCAGAACCGGGACTCCCCATAGCAGATACGCAGTATTTT.